The 16 T cell receptor beta chains listed next were all sequenced from one sample in a study of T-cell reconstitution after alpha-beta-depleted transplantation in children. During its preparation, the TCRbeta library received unique molecular identifiers. TCRdb used MiXCR to reprocess the PCR reads, holding one entry per CDR3 protein. This sample has hundreds of thousands of distinct CDR3 sequences, with 10% to 15% found just once. Sequences were derived from PBMCs, mostly from graft donor cells, sampled 360 days after TCRalphabeta/CD19-depleted stem cell transplant. The receptors stem from a male patient between 10 and 17 years old who had a stem cell transplant for acute myeloid leukemia, so the T cells may come from the graft donor.

The rearrangement joins TRBV9 to TRBJ2-5; the D gene is possibly TRBD2 (5 bases). This CDR3 contains 14 residues. Trimming cost V 3 bases and J 5 bases, with 14 bases left between them. The germline V gene has CDR1 SGDLS and CDR2 YYNGEE. The CDR3 nucleotides are TGTGCCAGCAGCGCTCCGACGGGGAAGGAGACCCAGTACTTC. Translation gives CASSAPTGKETQYF.

The V gene is TRBV9, the J gene TRBJ1-2; no reliable D call. Germline V gives CDR1 SGDLS, CDR2 YYNGEE. The CDR3 length is 14 residues. The V end was cut by 0 bases, the J end by 7 bases, with 13 bases between. For the CDR3, the DNA is TGTGCCAGCAGCGTAGCGGACCGGGCCTCTGGCTACACCTTC. Protein: CASSVADRASGYTF.

This clonotype was counted at least ten times. J is TRBJ1-3 and V is TRBV10-3; D not certain. The germline V gene encodes CDR1 ENHRY and CDR2 SYGVKD. The CDR3 contains 17 residues. The ends were cut back, 3 bases at V and 4 bases at J, with 19 bases in the middle. In DNA form, the CDR3 reads TGTGCCATCAGTGAAATACGGGTCGGGCTATCCGGAAACACCATATATTTT. This encodes CAISEIRVGLSGNTIYF.

The chain recombines TRBV7-2 with TRBJ2-7; 9 nucleotides line up with TRBD2. Per germline, CDR1 SGHTA and CDR2 FQGNSA. Trimming took 4 bases from V and 2 from J; bases not matched to a gene: 9. There are 16 residues in the CDR3. As DNA, the CDR3 is TGTGCCAGCAGCTCAACCCTACTAGCGGGTGCCTACGAGCAGTACTTC. Its protein is CASSSTLLAGAYEQYF. The complete variable domain, with remaining parts taken from reference TRBV7-2 and TRBJ2-7, reads GAGVSQSPSNKVTEKGKDVELRCDPISGHTALYWYRQSLGQGLEFLIYFQGNSAPDKSGLPSDRFSAERTGGSVSTLTIQRTQQEDSAVYLCASSSTLLAGAYEQYFGPGTRLTVT.

This clonotype has just a few counts. This rearrangement joins TRBV14 to TRBJ1-2; no definite D call. CDR1 is SGHDN, CDR2 FVKESK, per germline. V shed 0 bases and J shed 4 bases, with 12 bases lying between them. The CDR3 has 15 amino acids. The CDR3 DNA follows: TGTGCCAGCAGCCAAGAGCTGGGTGTCGGCTATGGCTACACCTTC. Translating it yields CASSQELGVGYGYTF.

This clonotype was recorded at least ten times. The chain employs TRBV3-1 and TRBJ2-5, with 7 bases that match TRBD2. The germline V gene encodes CDR1 LGHDT and CDR2 YNNKEL (reference sequence). This CDR3 is built from 15 residues. V shed 5 bases, J shed 3 bases, and the junction held 9 bases outside the gene matches. CDR3 loop: CASSSWGRVEETQYF. In DNA, the CDR3 is TGTGCCAGCAGCTCTTGGGGGAGGGTCGAAGAGACCCAGTACTTC.

This clonotype was seen only once. The chain is built from TRBV6-2 or TRBV6-3 and TRBJ1-6, with D possibly being TRBD1 (6 bases). V lost 7 bases to trimming and J lost 0 bases, with 16 bases between them. This CDR3 has 17 residues. CDR1 and CDR2 from the germline V gene are MNHEY and SVGEGT. The CDR3 region is CASNHRQDSSYNSPLHF. CDR3 bases: TGTGCCAGCAATCATAGACAGGACAGCTCCTATAATTCACCCCTCCACTTT.

This clonotype was seen only a few times. The V call is TRBV7-9, the J call TRBJ2-7; D is possibly TRBD2 (6 bases). V lost 2 bases, J lost 4 bases, and 21 bases lay in between. The CDR3 spans 17 residues. The germline CDR1 and CDR2 sequences are SEHNR and FQNEAQ (reference sequence). The CDR3 here is CASSLSPHGTYVYEQYF. CDR3 in DNA: TGTGCCAGCAGCTTATCTCCCCACGGGACTTACGTATACGAGCAGTACTTC.

Many counts were recorded for this clonotype. The rearrangement uses TRBV7-9 and TRBJ2-2; D ambiguous. The germline V gene encodes CDR1 SEHNR and CDR2 FQNEAQ (reference sequence). Trimming pared 6 bases from V and 3 bases from J, leaving 5 bases between. The CDR3 sequence is 12 residues long. CDR3: CASRDDTGELFF. The CDR3 DNA follows: TGTGCCAGCAGGGACGACACCGGGGAGCTGTTTTTT.

The rearrangement joins TRBV4-2 to TRBJ1-3, with D possibly TRBD1 on 5 matching bases. CDR1 is LGHNA, CDR2 YNFKEQ, per germline. Trimming stripped 4 bases from V and 3 bases from J, with 16 bases between. CDR3 length: 16 amino acids. CDR3 bases: TGTGCCAGCAGCCCTTGGGGGGGGATAGGTGGAAACACCATATATTTT. Translated, it gives CASSPWGGIGGNTIYF.

This clonotype has a handful of counts. The chain couples TRBV10-3 to TRBJ2-2; D is perhaps TRBD2 (6 bases). The CDR3 covers 13 residues. Germline lookup yields CDR1 ENHRY and CDR2 SYGVKD. Trimming took off 8 bases at V and 4 bases at J, with 11 bases between the two ends. DNA for the CDR3: TGTGCCATCCGGGCGGGATCCACCGGGGAGCTGTTTTTT. As protein: CAIRAGSTGELFF.

This chain connects TRBV6-2 or TRBV6-3 to TRBJ2-1, with D unclear. Trimming cost V 2 bases and J 7 bases, with 9 bases left between them. This CDR3 has 13 residues. Germline values: CDR1 MNHEY, CDR2 SVGEGT. In DNA form, the CDR3 reads TGTGCCAGCAGTTACCTACCTAGGAATGAGCAGTTCTTC. It translates to CASSYLPRNEQFF.

This clonotype was detected many times. The chain links TRBV30 to TRBJ1-5, with D possibly TRBD1 on 6 matching bases. CDR3 size: 16 residues. Germline assignment: CDR1 GTSNPN and CDR2 SVGIG (reference sequence). Trimming pared 2 bases from V and 2 bases from J, leaving 16 bases between. The CDR3 nucleotides read TGTGCCTGGAGTTCACGAGGGGGACTGGGCAATCAGCCCCAGCATTTT. Protein product: CAWSSRGGLGNQPQHF.

In its sample, this clonotype was seen a few times. J is TRBJ2-5 and V is TRBV28; D remains unclear. V was shortened by 2 bases and J by 2 bases, with 12 bases between the two germline ends. CDR1 and CDR2 from the germline V gene are MDHEN and SYDVKM. This CDR3 has 15 residues. The CDR3 DNA follows: TGTGCCAGCAGTTTAAGGTTATCCGGTCAAGAGACCCAGTACTTC. Its translation is CASSLRLSGQETQYF.

This clonotype appeared a few times. The rearrangement joins TRBV20-1 to TRBJ2-2; the match to TRBD2 covers 13 bases. CDR1 is DFQATT and CDR2 is SNEGSKA in the germline V gene (reference sequence). The CDR3 length is 17 residues. Trimming cost V 2 bases and J 5 bases; bases outside gene matches: 8. The CDR3 loop reads CSARTLAGGPRTGELFF. The CDR3, as DNA: TGCAGTGCTAGAACACTAGCGGGAGGGCCTAGAACCGGGGAGCTGTTTTTT.

This clonotype was counted ten times or more. A junction end diverges from the germline sequence, so it may reflect a read error. The rearrangement joins TRBV9 to TRBJ2-7, with 7 bases that match TRBD1. CDR3 length: 15 amino acids. Germline-derived CDR1 and CDR2 are SGDLS and YYNGEE. Written as DNA, the CDR3 is TGTGCCAGCAGCGCAACAGGGGTCCCCTCCCACGAGCAGTACTTC. It yields the protein CASSATGVPSHEQYF.